These 21 T cell receptor beta chains came from one sample sequenced in a study of blood T cell repertoires in COVID-19. Libraries were prepared by immunoSEQ multiplex PCR; TCRdb keeps only in-frame clonotypes and omits some of them. The sample records 210,000 or so clones, roughly 87% being singletons. The sample was peripheral blood. Receptor source: a young woman who had recovered from COVID-19.

V and J are TRBV7-9 and TRBJ2-1; a possible D gene is TRBD1 (6 bases). Germline V gene lookup returns CDR1 SEHNR and CDR2 FQNEAQ (reference sequence). V was trimmed by 4 bases and J by 5 bases, leaving 27 bases between them. The CDR3 length is 19 residues. The CDR3 DNA sequence: TGTGCCAGCAGCTCTACCCGCTCCCGTGCAGGGGACGATAACAATGAGCAGTTCTTC. This gives the protein CASSSTRSRAGDDNNEQFF.

The V gene is TRBV5-1, the J gene TRBJ1-3, with 8 bases identical to TRBD1. V dropped 1 base and J dropped 3; count of bases not matched to a gene: 3. Germline V gene data show CDR1 as SGHRS and CDR2 as YFSETQ. This CDR3 has 15 residues. The DNA for the CDR3 is TGCGCCAGCAGCTTGCAGGGGGCAAATGGAAACACCATATATTTT. Protein product: CASSLQGANGNTIYF.

V gene TRBV15 combines with J gene TRBJ2-1; 11 bases map to TRBD2. V shed 0 bases, J shed 4 bases, and the junction held 8 bases outside the gene matches. The CDR3 is 18 residues long. Germline CDR1 LNHNV, CDR2 YYDKDF (reference sequence). The CDR3 nucleotides read TGTGCCACCAGCAGAGATCAACTAGCGGGAGAAGCGTACAATGAGCAGTTCTTC. It translates to CATSRDQLAGEAYNEQFF.

The V gene is TRBV19, the J gene TRBJ1-3, with D perhaps matching TRBD1 (5 bases). Germline V gene lookup returns CDR1 LNHDA and CDR2 SQIVND (reference sequence). The CDR3 runs to 16 residues. V lost 6 bases and J 4 bases, leaving 19 bases between the germline ends. The CDR3 here is CASSISGTRTGNTIYF. Written as DNA, the CDR3 is TGTGCCAGTAGCATCTCCGGGACTCGGACGGGAAACACCATATATTTT. The complete variable domain, with remaining parts taken from reference TRBV19 and TRBJ1-3, reads DGGITQSPKYLFRKEGQNVTLSCEQNLNHDAMYWYRQDPGQGLRLIYYSQIVNDFQKGDIAEGYSVSREKKESFPLTVTSAQKNPTAFYLCASSISGTRTGNTIYFGEGSWLTVV.

J is TRBJ2-1 and V is TRBV6-6; possible D gene TRBD2, 5 bases. The CDR3 has 15 residues. Germline loops: CDR1 MNHNY, CDR2 SVGAGI (reference sequence). Trimming took off 0 bases at V and 7 bases at J, with 13 bases between the two ends. The CDR3 loop reads CASSYSATSGNEQFF. The DNA for the CDR3 is TGTGCCAGCAGTTACTCGGCCACCTCGGGGAATGAGCAGTTCTTC.

This sequence joins TRBV13 and TRBJ1-4; possibly TRBD1 for D (5 bases). With 0 bases removed from V and 8 bases from J, the gap between germline ends came to 10 bases. This CDR3 spans 14 amino acids. Germline CDR1 and CDR2: PRHDT and FYEKMQ (reference sequence). In nucleotides, the CDR3 is TGTGCCAGCAGCTTAGGGGGGCCTGGCGAAAAACTGTTTTTT. It encodes CASSLGGPGEKLFF.

J is TRBJ2-7 and V is TRBV30; 10 bases are shared with TRBD2. The V and J ends lost 3 bases and 9 bases, in that order; junction bases with no gene match: 11. Germline CDR1 and CDR2: GTSNPN and SVGIG (reference sequence). The CDR3 sequence is 14 residues long. The CDR3 DNA follows: TGTGCCTGGAGCGGGCTAGCGGGAGTCTTGAGGCAGTACTTC. It codes for CAWSGLAGVLRQYF. The variable domain in full, with the rest retrieved from reference TRBV30 and TRBJ2-7, is SQTIHQWPATLVQPVGSPLSLECTVEGTSNPNLYWYRQAAGRGLQLLFYSVGIGQISSEVPQNLSASRPQDRQFILSSKKLLLSDSGFYLCAWSGLAGVLRQYFGPGTRLTVT.

The chain combines TRBV19 with TRBJ1-4; D gene uncertain. The V and J ends lost 3 bases and 10 bases respectively, with 15 bases between them. The length of the CDR3 is 14 residues. CDR1 and CDR2 (germline): LNHDA, SQIVND (reference sequence). This CDR3 reads CASSMRGVDGKLFF. Written as DNA, the CDR3 is TGTGCCAGTAGTATGCGAGGCGTTGATGGAAAACTGTTTTTT.

A single count supports this clone. The chain combines TRBV11-2 with TRBJ2-1; 9 bases match TRBD2. J lost 7 bases, V lost 2 bases, and 9 bases had no gene match. Germline CDR1 and CDR2: SGHAT and FQNNGV. The length of the CDR3 is 16 residues. DNA for the CDR3: TGTGCCAGCAGCTTAATCTTCGGTAGCGGGGGAAATGAGCAGTTCTTC. Translated: CASSLIFGSGGNEQFF.

This chain joins TRBV4-2 and TRBJ2-2; 9 bases are a match to TRBD1. The germline gives CDR1 LGHNA, CDR2 YNFKEQ. Trimming removed 1 base from V and 1 base from J; junction bases left unmatched: 7. This CDR3 contains 18 residues. This CDR3 reads CASSQGFGTGLNTGELFF. The CDR3 coding sequence is TGTGCCAGCAGCCAAGGGTTCGGGACAGGGCTGAACACCGGGGAGCTGTTTTTT.

The CDR3 here is CASSVGGIEAFF. The CDR3 nucleotides are TGTGCCAGCAGCGTAGGAGGGATCGAAGCTTTCTTT. The chain uses TRBV9 and TRBJ1-1; D is ambiguous. Germline V gene data show CDR1 as SGDLS and CDR2 as YYNGEE. This CDR3 is 12 amino acids long. V gave up 0 bases and J gave up 8 bases, with 8 bases separating them. The variable domain in full, completed from reference TRBV9 and TRBJ1-1, reads DSGVTQTPKHLITATGQRVTLRCSPRSGDLSVYWYQQSLDQGLQFLIQYYNGEERAKGNILERFSAQQFPDLHSELNLSSLELGDSALYFCASSVGGIEAFFGQGTRLTVV.

The V gene is TRBV6-5, the J gene TRBJ2-3, with TRBD2 matching 10 bases. CDR3 length: 16 amino acids. J was trimmed by 4 bases and V by 6 bases; bases with no gene match: 10. Germline V lookup: CDR1 MNHEY, CDR2 SVGAGI. The CDR3 reads CASRYGLAVGADTQYF. The CDR3 DNA reads as TGTGCCAGCAGATACGGACTAGCGGTAGGGGCAGATACGCAGTATTTT.

This clone is labeled as large (0.1 to 1%). The V and J genes are TRBV27 and TRBJ2-7; TRBD2 agrees at 8 bases. Germline CDR1 and CDR2: MNHEY and SMNVEV (reference sequence). V gave up 4 bases and J gave up 4 bases; unmatched junction bases: 9. This CDR3 region has 15 residues. CDR3 region: CASSYSGGPMYEQYF. In nucleotides, the CDR3 is TGTGCCAGCAGTTACTCGGGAGGGCCTATGTACGAGCAGTACTTC.

V usage is TRBV19 and J usage is TRBJ2-2; no clear D. Germline values: CDR1 LNHDA, CDR2 SQIVND (reference sequence). The CDR3 sequence is 13 residues long. V lost 4 bases, J lost 6 bases, and 9 bases lay in between. CDR3: CASSTSLSGELFF. CDR3 nucleotides: TGTGCCAGTAGTACCTCTTTATCCGGGGAGCTGTTTTTT.

In DNA, the CDR3 is TGCGCCAGCAGCCAAGACAGGGCTACTGGGGCCAACGTCCTGACTTTC. This gives the protein CASSQDRATGANVLTF. This chain connects TRBV4-3 to TRBJ2-6; possibly TRBD1 for D (5 bases). The germline V gene encodes CDR1 LGHNA and CDR2 YSLEER. V was shortened by 0 bases and J by 2 bases, with 8 bases between the two germline ends. The CDR3 is 16 amino acids.

The rearrangement links TRBV19 to TRBJ2-7; D is possibly TRBD1 (6 bases). The CDR3 is 15 residues long. The V gene lost 2 bases and the J gene lost 1 base, with 12 bases spanning the gap. Germline V gene data show CDR1 as LNHDA and CDR2 as SQIVND (reference sequence). Here the CDR3 DNA reads TGTGCCAGTAGTATAACCCGGACAGCTTCCTACGAGCAGTACTTC. Translating it yields CASSITRTASYEQYF.

CDR3 sequence: CASSYSRRGDEQYF. Here the CDR3 DNA reads TGTGCCAGCAGTTACTCGCGTAGGGGCGACGAGCAGTACTTC. The rearrangement joins TRBV6-2 or TRBV6-3 to TRBJ2-7; weak D call: TRBD1 (5 bases). V was shortened by 0 bases and J by 5 bases, with 11 bases between the two germline ends. The CDR3 runs to 14 residues. CDR1 is MNHEY, CDR2 SVGEGT, per germline.

The chain couples TRBV7-6 to TRBJ2-5; TRBD2 agrees at 7 bases. This CDR3 has 15 residues. The ends lost 6 bases at V and 7 bases at J; junction bases unmatched: 14. Per the germline V gene, CDR1 is SGHVS and CDR2 is FNYEAQ. The CDR3 loop is CASSSSGTNKRTQYF. DNA of the CDR3: TGTGCCAGCAGTTCTTCCGGGACTAACAAGAGGACCCAGTACTTC.

The V and J genes are TRBV7-2 and TRBJ2-2; D remains unclear. Germline V gene lookup returns CDR1 SGHTA and CDR2 FQGNSA. This CDR3 region has 16 residues. Trimming cost V 5 bases and J 0 bases, with 13 bases left between them. CDR3 in amino acids: CASSPHGGSNTGELFF. The DNA of the CDR3 is TGTGCCAGCAGCCCCCACGGCGGTTCGAACACCGGGGAGCTGTTTTTT.

Concerning this clone: This sample includes further DNA sequences coding for the same CDR3. The rearrangement joins TRBV5-6 to TRBJ1-1; no clear D gene. The ends were cut back, 1 base at V and 4 bases at J, with 5 bases in the middle. The germline CDR1 and CDR2 sequences are SGHDT and YYEEEE. CDR3 size: 12 residues. CDR3 residues: CASSLRSTEAFF. The CDR3 coding sequence is TGTGCCAGCAGCTTGCGGAGCACTGAAGCTTTCTTT. Supplemented by reference TRBV5-6 and TRBJ1-1, the full variable domain reads DAGVTQSPTHLIKTRGQQVTLRCSPKSGHDTVSWYQQALGQGPQFIFQYYEEEERQRGNFPDRFSGHQFPNYSSELNVNALLLGDSALYLCASSLRSTEAFFGQGTRLTVV.

This chain connects TRBV19 to TRBJ2-7; 7 nucleotides line up with TRBD1. Germline assignment: CDR1 LNHDA and CDR2 SQIVND (reference sequence). The CDR3 is 15 residues long. Losses at the gene ends were 3 bases for V and 2 bases for J; bases not matched to a gene: 7. CDR3 coding DNA: TGTGCCAGTAGTATTACTACAGGGGCCACCTACGAGCAGTACTTC. Its translation: CASSITTGATYEQYF.